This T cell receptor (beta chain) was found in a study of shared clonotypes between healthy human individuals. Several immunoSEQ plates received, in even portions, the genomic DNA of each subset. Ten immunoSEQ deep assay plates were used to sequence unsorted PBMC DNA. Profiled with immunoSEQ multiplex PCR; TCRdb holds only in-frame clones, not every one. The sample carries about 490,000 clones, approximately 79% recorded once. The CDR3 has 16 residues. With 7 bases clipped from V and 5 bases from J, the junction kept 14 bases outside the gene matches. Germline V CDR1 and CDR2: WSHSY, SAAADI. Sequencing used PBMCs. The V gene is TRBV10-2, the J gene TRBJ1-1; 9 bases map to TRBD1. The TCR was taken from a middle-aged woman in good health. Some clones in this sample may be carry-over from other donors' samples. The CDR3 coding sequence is TGCGCCAGCACCCTGGGGACAGGGATGCTCCGGACTGAAGCTTTCTTT. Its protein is CASTLGTGMLRTEAFF.